The clone carrying this TCR beta chain was detected many times. These data come from a study of CD4 and CD8 cells across lung adenocarcinoma regions. The V gene's germline CDR1 is SGDLS and CDR2 YYNGEE. J lost 2 bases, V lost 3 bases, and 6 bases had no gene match. CDR3 length: 18 amino acids. The patients had localized lung adenocarcinoma, a non-small cell subtype. TCRdb itself ran the PCR reads through MiXCR, one entry per CDR3 protein. Altogether 9,200 or so distinct CDR3 sequences are present, approximately 50% being singletons, with the ten largest covering around 48%. Source material: CD8+ T cells from the margin of a lung tumor. This TCR was sampled from a female donor with lung adenocarcinoma. The CD4 and CD8 labels of this study may be unreliable. The rearrangement joins TRBV9 to TRBJ2-3, with TRBD2 matching over 16 bases. CDR3 coding DNA: TGTGCCAGCAGCGCGGGACTAGCGGGAGGGCCAGACACAGATACGCAGTATTTT. This encodes CASSAGLAGGPDTDTQYF.